The sequence of this T cell receptor beta chain was determined in a study of cytomegalovirus exposure and HLA in healthy donors. Primers for the PCR totalled 60 Vbeta and 13 Jbeta. Method: immunoSEQ multiplex PCR; TCRdb's copy keeps in-frame clones and lacks some. Of under 170,000 clones in the sample, roughly 63% were seen once. The CDR3 runs 15 residues. CDR1 and CDR2 (germline): SGHRS, YFSETQ. J lost 2 bases, V lost 2 bases, and 2 bases had no gene match. The chain links TRBV5-1 to TRBJ2-1; 9 bases are shared with TRBD2. This sequence originates from a woman aged 55-69 years in good health and CMV-seropositive. Sequenced input: PBMCs. CDR3: CASSLASGAYNEQFF. The CDR3 DNA reads TGCGCCAGCAGCTTAGCTAGCGGGGCCTACAATGAGCAGTTCTTC.